This T cell receptor (beta chain) originates from a study of CD8+CD57+ T cells in acquired aplastic anemia. Across the whole study: Yields of DNA that came from sorted CD4+ and CD8+ cells averaged roughly 3 ug.

Those patients picked for sequencing had displayed CD8+CD57+ cell expansion on flow cytometry. Blood came from patients not yet given any therapy. This clonotype was observed many times. Antigen specificity is unknown. General study points: Patients and controls had CD8+ Simpson's diversity values that were not significantly distinct. Researchers report that fewer than 30 CD8+ CDR3 sequences appeared in both patients and controls.

The TCR beta profiling, which covered VDJ combination and CDR3 sequence, was carried out using genomic DNA as the template. Via MiXCR, TCRdb re-called the reads, giving one row per CDR3 protein. Seen here are 310,000 or so distinct CDR3 sequences, 45% to 65% observed once, and the top ten hold around 1.3%. The clonotype comes from a human donor with aplastic anemia. The sample was sorted CD4+, CD8+, or CD8+CD57+ T cells (not recorded which) from PBMCs.

DNA for the CDR3: TGCGCCAGCAGCTTTTGGGGACAGGGCTTTGAAAAACTGTTTTTT. Residues: CASSFWGQGFEKLFF. The rearrangement joins TRBV5-1 to TRBJ1-4; 9 bases match TRBD1. The CDR3 covers 15 residues. Looked up from germline, CDR1 is SGHRS and CDR2 is YFSETQ. The V gene end was trimmed by 2 bases and the J gene end by 7 bases; junction bases not matched to a gene: 6.